Below are 3 T cell receptor beta chains sequenced from a single sample in a study of blood T cell repertoires in COVID-19 (dated by TCRdb to the early 2020s). Receptor amplification or capture employed the immunoSEQ multiplex PCR assay. TCRdb holds this immuneACCESS table with in-frame rearrangements only. Some clones are missing; in checked studies, unresolved V genes explain under half, and the rest has no known cause. The sample table contains approximately 350,000 clones; only one count was recorded for 80% to 90% of them. The biggest ten clones account for approximately 3.1% of the sample. Sample: peripheral blood. These receptors were taken from a man under 40 with active or convalescent COVID-19.

This sequence joins TRBV21-1 and TRBJ2-5; the table's D gene call, TRBD2, was not cross checked with the DNA. TRBV21-1 is a recognized pseudogene. This CDR3 spans 15 amino acids. The CDR3 spells CASSKGWELFGTQYF. The CDR3 DNA sequence: TGTGCCAGCAGCAAAGGGTGGGAGTTATTCGGGACCCAGTACTTC.

In its sample, this clone was seen once. The gene calls are TRBV18 and TRBJ2-7; D is perhaps TRBD1 (7 bases). This CDR3 spans 14 amino acids. Between the trimmed V and J ends, which lost 6 bases and 6 bases, there was a span of 18 bases. The germline V gene encodes CDR1 KGHSH and CDR2 LQKENI. The CDR3 loop is CASSAGLQGVEQYF. CDR3 DNA: TGTGCCAGCTCCGCGGGACTCCAGGGGGTCGAGCAGTACTTC.

This clone was counted between two and nine times. This rearrangement joins TRBV30 to TRBJ1-1; D possibly corresponds to TRBD1 (6 bases). Germline lookup yields CDR1 GTSNPN and CDR2 SVGIG (reference sequence). The CDR3 sequence is 13 residues long. Trimming left V 5 bases short and J 0 bases short, with 10 bases between. The CDR3 sequence is CAWWTVLNTEAFF. The CDR3 nucleotides are TGTGCCTGGTGGACAGTCCTGAACACTGAAGCTTTCTTT.